These 17 T cell receptor beta chains originate from one sample sequenced in a study of T cell responses to AZD1222 COVID-19 vaccine (dated by TCRdb to the early 2020s). Libraries were built with the immunoSEQ multiplex PCR assay. TCRdb provides this immuneACCESS table in a form limited to in-frame rearrangements. Some clones are lacking; in checked studies, under half of them reflect an unresolved V gene, and why the rest are absent is not known. The sample data list roughly 110,000 clones, and roughly 88% of these were observed just once. About 4.9% of the sample rests with the top ten. The sample's time point label is to be understood as: baseline before first vaccination. The specimen was peripheral blood, collected on day 0 of AZD1222 vaccination. Receptors were obtained from an adult in good health.

The V gene is TRBV6-1, the J gene TRBJ1-2; no firm D call. V was cut by 2 bases and J by 8 bases, with 15 bases left in between. CDR1 and CDR2 from the germline V gene are MNHNS and SASEGT. The CDR3 sequence is 14 residues long. The CDR3 DNA is TGTGCCAGCAGTGAATCCATCACTTTAAGGGGCTACACCTTC. Amino acids: CASSESITLRGYTF.

V gene TRBV5-1 combines with J gene TRBJ2-2, with D possibly matching TRBD2 (6 bases). Germline assignment: CDR1 SGHRS and CDR2 YFSETQ. With 0 bases removed from V and 6 bases from J, the gap between germline ends came to 15 bases. CDR3 length equals 16 residues. This chain's CDR3 is CASSLVPRWEAGELFF. The CDR3 DNA follows: TGCGCCAGCAGCTTGGTACCCCGGTGGGAGGCCGGGGAGCTGTTTTTT.

The chain employs TRBV5-4 and TRBJ2-5; D unresolved. The V gene lost 2 bases and the J gene lost 5 bases, with 7 bases spanning the gap. CDR1 and CDR2 from the germline V gene are SGHNT and YYREEE (reference sequence). This CDR3 comprises 12 residues. CDR3 sequence (DNA): TGTGCCAGCAGCTTCATATGGGAGACCCAGTACTTC. Amino acids: CASSFIWETQYF.

The rearrangement links TRBV28 to TRBJ2-2; D is uncertain. The CDR3 sequence is 15 residues long. Trimming cost V 8 bases and J 1 base, with 14 bases left between them. The germline V gene has CDR1 MDHEN and CDR2 SYDVKM. In DNA, the CDR3 is TGTGCCAGCTTCACGGCGGCCGAGAACACCGGGGAGCTGTTTTTT. Translated, it gives CASFTAAENTGELFF.

A few counts support this clone. The V gene is TRBV18, the J gene TRBJ1-4; no firm D call. The CDR3 has 14 residues. Germline CDR1 KGHSH, CDR2 LQKENI. Trimming removed 0 bases from V and 8 bases from J, with 10 bases in between. The DNA of the CDR3 is TGTGCCAGCTCACCACCGATCGGAGAGGAAAAACTGTTTTTT. It yields the protein CASSPPIGEEKLFF.

This clone was observed once. This chain uses TRBV10-3 with TRBJ1-1; possibly TRBD1 for D (5 bases). Per germline, CDR1 ENHRY and CDR2 SYGVKD. The V gene lost 3 bases and the J gene lost 4 bases, with 9 bases spanning the gap. The CDR3 is 13 residues long. The CDR3 region is CAISEPGGTEAFF. For the CDR3, the DNA is TGTGCCATCAGTGAACCGGGGGGCACTGAAGCTTTCTTT.

J is TRBJ1-6 and V is TRBV18; perhaps TRBD1 as D (5 bases). Germline loops: CDR1 KGHSH, CDR2 LQKENI. The CDR3 spans 13 residues. V dropped 2 bases and J dropped 8 bases, with 7 bases sitting between them. The CDR3: CASSPGGDSPLHF. Here the CDR3 DNA reads TGTGCCAGCTCACCAGGGGGAGATTCACCCCTCCACTTT.

This clone showed up just a few times. The rearrangement uses TRBV9 and TRBJ2-3; maybe TRBD1 (6 bases). Germline values: CDR1 SGDLS, CDR2 YYNGEE. Trimming left V 4 bases short and J 0 bases short, with 15 bases between. CDR3 length: 16 residues. This chain's CDR3 is CASSPTGGISTDTQYF. The CDR3 DNA follows: TGTGCCAGCAGCCCCACTGGGGGCATCAGCACAGATACGCAGTATTTT. Looking up the rest from reference TRBV9 and TRBJ2-3 gives the full variable domain: DSGVTQTPKHLITATGQRVTLRCSPRSGDLSVYWYQQSLDQGLQFLIQYYNGEERAKGNILERFSAQQFPDLHSELNLSSLELGDSALYFCASSPTGGISTDTQYFGPGTRLTVL.

J is TRBJ2-3 and V is TRBV9; D not certain. The CDR3 covers 13 residues. The germline V gene has CDR1 SGDLS and CDR2 YYNGEE. Trimming cost V 1 base and J 6 bases, with 9 bases left between them. Here the CDR3 DNA reads TGTGCCAGCAGCGTAATAGAAGGGGATACGCAGTATTTT. Its translation: CASSVIEGDTQYF.

This clone was observed a single time. The chain links TRBV6-6 to TRBJ1-2, with 7 positions matching TRBD1. The junction had 7 bases not matched to a gene; V was cut back by 0 bases and J by 6 bases. The germline V gene encodes CDR1 MNHNY and CDR2 SVGAGI (reference sequence). CDR3 length: 15 amino acids. The CDR3: CASSYSQGIGNGYTF. The CDR3 coding sequence is TGTGCCAGCAGTTACTCACAGGGGATCGGAAATGGCTACACCTTC.

This sequence joins TRBV4-2 and TRBJ2-3; no clear D gene. With 4 bases removed from V and 4 bases from J, the gap between germline ends came to 12 bases. CDR3 length: 14 amino acids. Germline CDR1 reads LGHNA; CDR2 reads YNFKEQ. The CDR3 DNA reads TGTGCCAGCAGCCTGGGCGTAGGATCAGATACGCAGTATTTT. Translating gives CASSLGVGSDTQYF.

The V gene is TRBV5-1, the J gene TRBJ1-2; D not resolved. The CDR3 extends over 13 amino acids. V was clipped by 4 bases and J by 2 bases, with 9 bases between them. Germline CDR1 is SGHRS and CDR2 is YFSETQ. The CDR3 DNA reads TGCGCCAGCAGCCCCCCGACAAACTATGGCTACACCTTC. Encoded protein: CASSPPTNYGYTF.

The chain carries TRBV19 and TRBJ1-5, with D perhaps TRBD1 (5 bases). The CDR3 is made up of 14 amino acids. Trimming cost V 8 bases and J 3 bases, with 14 bases left between them. The V gene's germline CDR1 is LNHDA and CDR2 SQIVND (reference sequence). Here the CDR3 reads CASGVSRANQPQHF. The CDR3 bases are TGTGCCAGTGGGGTGAGCAGGGCCAATCAGCCCCAGCATTTT. Complete variable domain (other parts from reference TRBV19 and TRBJ1-5): DGGITQSPKYLFRKEGQNVTLSCEQNLNHDAMYWYRQDPGQGLRLIYYSQIVNDFQKGDIAEGYSVSREKKESFPLTVTSAQKNPTAFYLCASGVSRANQPQHFGDGTRLSIL.

V usage is TRBV28 and J usage is TRBJ1-6, with D maybe TRBD1 (5 bases). V was cut by 2 bases and J by 0 bases, with 17 bases left in between. The CDR3 is 19 residues long. Germline-derived CDR1 and CDR2 are MDHEN and SYDVKM. CDR3: CASSLHPPGTSSYNSPLHF. In DNA, the CDR3 is TGTGCCAGCAGTTTACACCCCCCGGGGACGAGCTCCTATAATTCACCCCTCCACTTT.

The chain has TRBV3-1 (or the pseudogene TRBV3-2) and TRBJ2-5, with D hard to call. The CDR3 is 12 amino acids. V lost 4 bases to trimming and J lost 4 bases, with 7 bases between them. CDR1 is LGHDT, CDR2 YNNKEL, per germline (reference sequence). CDR3 amino acids: CASSPGGETQYF. DNA for the CDR3: TGTGCCAGCAGCCCAGGTGGAGAGACCCAGTACTTC.

This rearrangement joins TRBV11-3 to TRBJ2-5; TRBD2 is a possible D gene (5 bases). The V gene's germline CDR1 is SGHNT and CDR2 YENEEA. The CDR3 runs to 13 residues. The V and J ends lost 4 bases and 7 bases respectively, with 13 bases between them. CDR3 protein: CASSYGESGTQYF. The CDR3 nucleotides are TGTGCCAGCAGCTACGGGGAGTCGGGGACCCAGTACTTC. Full variable domain (rest looked up from reference TRBV11-3 and TRBJ2-5): EAGVVQSPRYKIIEKKQPVAFWCNPISGHNTLYWYLQNLGQGPELLIRYENEEAVDDSQLPKDRFSAERLKGVDSTLKIQPAELGDSAVYLCASSYGESGTQYFGPGTRLLVL.

The chain carries TRBV19 and TRBJ1-6; 7 positions match TRBD1. There are 17 residues in the CDR3. After removal of 3 bases from V and 4 bases from J, the junction contained 9 bases not matched to a gene. The V gene's germline CDR1 is LNHDA and CDR2 SQIVND (reference sequence). DNA for the CDR3: TGTGCCAGTAGTATCCGGACAGGAGGGATTTATAATTCACCCCTCCACTTT. Translated: CASSIRTGGIYNSPLHF.